This TCR beta chain emerged from a study of T cell responses to AZD1222 COVID-19 vaccine. Assay used: immunoSEQ multiplex PCR; TCRdb lists only in-frame clones, some missing. The sample shows 80,000 to 100,000 clones, around nine tenths of them seen only once. Study-level findings and limits: Spike regions recognized by vaccine-associated CD4 TCRs spanned the protein, led by 160-218 and 743-854. At baseline, seropositivity was found in only a handful of AZD1222 recipients.

With respect to this clone: Antigen specificity is unknown.

V was trimmed by 3 bases and J by 6 bases, leaving 9 bases between them. The CDR3 has 13 amino acids. Looked up from germline, CDR1 is KGHSH and CDR2 is LQKENI. This material consisted of peripheral blood, taken on day 0 of AZD1222 vaccination. This sequence originates from an adult in good health. The chain links TRBV18 to TRBJ2-1, with D possibly TRBD1 on 6 matching bases. The CDR3 DNA reads TGTGCCAGCTCACCCTCAGGGGTCAATGAGCAGTTCTTC. This encodes CASSPSGVNEQFF.